Sequencing of this TCR beta chain was carried out in a study of blood T cells in healthy people across ages. The overall study: About one barcoded TCR beta cDNA was captured per two T cells.

V lost 0 bases and J lost 2; bases outside the gene matches: 4. Germline V gene sequence: CDR1 MGHRA, CDR2 YSYEKL. This CDR3 contains 16 residues. Healthy Russian Caucasian donors spanned ages about 6 to 100 years. The use of a sample-barcoded 5' primer and a J-beta primer mix characterized a second PCR of about 7 to 12 cycles. A minimum of 2.5 million CDR3-containing paired-end reads was obtained for each sample. TCRdb reprocessed the 5' RACE reads via MiXCR and lists one record per CDR3 protein. The table shows about 1,500,000 distinct CDR3 sequences, with 40% to 50% occurring only once. A note on this clonotype: Its antigen is not known.

The study, taken as a whole, reports: Roughly linearly, TCR beta diversity per million T cells fell as age increased.

This clonotype originated in a woman aged 18-29 years in good health. The sample taken for sequencing was blood. The genes are TRBV4-1 and TRBJ1-5; 7 nucleotides match TRBD1. CDR3 residues: CASSQEAGGRNQPQHF. CDR3 in DNA: TGCGCCAGCAGCCAAGAGGCAGGGGGTCGCAATCAGCCCCAGCATTTT.